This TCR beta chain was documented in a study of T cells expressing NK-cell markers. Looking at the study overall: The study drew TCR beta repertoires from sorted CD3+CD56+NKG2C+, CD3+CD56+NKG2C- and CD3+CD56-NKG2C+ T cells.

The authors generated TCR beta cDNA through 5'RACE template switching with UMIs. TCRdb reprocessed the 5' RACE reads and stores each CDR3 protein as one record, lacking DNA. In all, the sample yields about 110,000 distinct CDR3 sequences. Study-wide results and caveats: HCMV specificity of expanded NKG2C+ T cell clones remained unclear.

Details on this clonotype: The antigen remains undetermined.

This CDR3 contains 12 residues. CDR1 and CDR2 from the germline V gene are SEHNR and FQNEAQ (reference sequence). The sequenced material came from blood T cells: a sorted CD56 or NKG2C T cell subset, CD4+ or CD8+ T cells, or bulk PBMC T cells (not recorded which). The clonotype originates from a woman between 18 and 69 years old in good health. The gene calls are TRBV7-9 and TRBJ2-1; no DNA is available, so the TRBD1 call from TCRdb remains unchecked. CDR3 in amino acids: CASSKGGDEQFF.